This TCR beta chain is drawn from a study of cytomegalovirus exposure and HLA in healthy donors. The study's findings and limits: Investigators reported 164 TCR beta chains as tied to cytomegalovirus.

V lost 2 bases, J lost 3 bases, and 1 base stayed unmatched. The length of the CDR3 is 12 residues. From germline, CDR1 is GTSNPN and CDR2 SVGIG (reference sequence). Using immunoSEQ multiplex PCR, the repertoire was profiled, and TCRdb retains in-frame clones only, with some absent. The data contain some 270,000 clones, 65% to 90% of them seen just once; the ten biggest clones take up 0.95% to 1.1%. A word on this clone: The antigen is undetermined. The sample contains more than one DNA sequence encoding this CDR3.

V gene TRBV30 combines with J gene TRBJ2-7, with TRBD1 identical over 7 bases. The sample comprised PBMCs. The receptor was isolated from a young woman in good health and CMV-seronegative. The CDR3 protein is CAWSRDSYEQYF. In DNA form, the CDR3 reads TGTGCCTGGAGTCGGGACAGCTACGAGCAGTACTTC.